These 8 T cell receptor beta chains originate from one sample sequenced in a study of blood T cell repertoires in COVID-19. Only in-frame clones appear in the TCRdb table, and some are missing; sequencing was by immunoSEQ multiplex PCR. The sample lists more than 250,000 clones, 90% occurring once. The sequenced sample consisted of PBMCs or T cells enriched from blood (not recorded which). These receptors all come from a woman under 30 with acute COVID-19.

The rearrangement links TRBV19 to TRBJ2-3; 10 nucleotides align to TRBD2. The length of the CDR3 is 15 residues. V trimming: 6 bases; J trimming: 4 bases; junction bases outside the gene matches: 7. Germline assignment: CDR1 LNHDA and CDR2 SQIVND (reference sequence). DNA of the CDR3: TGTGCCAGTAGCCCAAGCGGGAGGGAAGCAGATACGCAGTATTTT. Its protein product is CASSPSGREADTQYF.

The V gene is TRBV7-9, the J gene TRBJ2-3, with TRBD1 matching 9 bases. In germline, CDR1 is SEHNR, CDR2 FQNEAQ (reference sequence). This CDR3 is 17 amino acids long. V shed 5 bases and J 0 bases; nucleotides not matched to a gene: 9. The CDR3 sequence: CASSPPGQGVSTDTQYF. As DNA, the CDR3 is TGTGCCAGCAGCCCGCCGGGACAGGGAGTTAGCACAGATACGCAGTATTTT.

The CDR3 here is CASRTLAGAAGELFF. The CDR3 DNA reads as TGTGCCAGCAGGACACTAGCGGGAGCGGCCGGGGAGCTGTTTTTT. The chain employs TRBV2 and TRBJ2-2; TRBD2 matches at 11 bases. The CDR3 contains 15 residues. Germline CDR1 and CDR2: SNHLY and FYNNEI. The V segment lost 6 bases and the J segment 6 bases; nucleotides outside the gene matches: 6.

The V and J genes are TRBV6-5 and TRBJ1-1; D is perhaps TRBD1 (6 bases). The germline V and J ends were trimmed by 2 bases and 1 base, with 14 bases remaining between them. Germline CDR1 reads MNHEY; CDR2 reads SVGAGI. CDR3 size: 16 residues. The CDR3 sequence is CASSYGYSTGNTEAFF. CDR3 coding DNA: TGTGCCAGCAGTTACGGGTATTCGACAGGGAACACTGAAGCTTTCTTT.

This clone was seen a single time. V usage is TRBV7-9 and J usage is TRBJ1-1, with 8 positions matching TRBD1. The junction had 10 bases not matched to a gene; V was cut back by 5 bases and J by 11 bases. From germline, CDR1 is SEHNR and CDR2 FQNEAQ (reference sequence). The CDR3 consists of 13 residues. In DNA form, the CDR3 reads TGTGCCAGCAGCCAAGACAGGGGTGTACAGGCTTTCTTT. Translating gives CASSQDRGVQAFF. Full variable domain (remainder filled in from reference TRBV7-9 and TRBJ1-1): DTGVSQNPRHKITKRGQNVTFRCDPISEHNRLYWYRQTLGQGPEFLTYFQNEAQLEKSRLLSDRFSAERPKGSFSTLEIQRTEQGDSAMYLCASSQDRGVQAFFGQGTRLTVV.

V usage is TRBV6-5 and J usage is TRBJ2-7; D not resolved. V dropped 6 bases and J dropped 5 bases, with 8 bases sitting between them. CDR1 is MNHEY and CDR2 is SVGAGI in the germline V gene. This CDR3 has 11 amino acids. The CDR3 nucleotides are TGTGCCAGCAGCGACTCGAACGAGCAGTACTTC. Protein: CASSDSNEQYF.

This clone was found a few times. J is TRBJ1-6 and V is TRBV4-2; 8 bases match TRBD1. The CDR3 has 15 residues. Germline lookup yields CDR1 LGHNA and CDR2 YNFKEQ. V lost 0 bases, J lost 7 bases, and 2 bases stayed unmatched. The CDR3 here is CASSQDDRGNSPLHF. The CDR3 nucleotides are TGTGCCAGCAGCCAAGATGACAGGGGCAATTCACCCCTCCACTTT.

The rearrangement uses TRBV5-1 and TRBJ1-4, with 11 bases matching TRBD1. Germline assignment: CDR1 SGHRS and CDR2 YFSETQ. V was pared by 4 bases and J by 7 bases, with 6 bases of the junction left unmatched. The CDR3 consists of 15 residues. The CDR3 protein is CASSRGQGEREKLFF. The CDR3 DNA reads as TGCGCCAGCAGCCGGGGACAGGGGGAACGTGAAAAACTGTTTTTT.